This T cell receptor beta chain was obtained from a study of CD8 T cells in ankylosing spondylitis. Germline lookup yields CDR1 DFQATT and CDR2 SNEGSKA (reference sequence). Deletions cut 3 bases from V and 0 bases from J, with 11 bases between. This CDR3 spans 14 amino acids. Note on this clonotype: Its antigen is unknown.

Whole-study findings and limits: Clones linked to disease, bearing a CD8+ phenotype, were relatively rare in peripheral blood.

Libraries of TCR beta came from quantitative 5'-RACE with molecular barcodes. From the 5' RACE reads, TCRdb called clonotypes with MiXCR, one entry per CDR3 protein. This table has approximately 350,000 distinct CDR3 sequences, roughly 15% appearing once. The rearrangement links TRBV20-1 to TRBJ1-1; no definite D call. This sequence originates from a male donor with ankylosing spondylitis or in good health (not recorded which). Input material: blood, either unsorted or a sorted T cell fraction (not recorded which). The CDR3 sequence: CSARVSTLNTEAFF. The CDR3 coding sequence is TGCAGTGCTAGGGTCAGCACCCTGAACACTGAAGCTTTCTTT.